The TCR beta chain under discussion was sequenced for a study of Graves' ophthalmopathy and Graves' hyperthyroidism. The V gene end was trimmed by 5 bases and the J gene end by 6 bases; junction bases not matched to a gene: 18. The germline V gene encodes CDR1 SGHVS and CDR2 FQNEAQ. The CDR3 has 17 amino acids. TCR beta CDR3 amplification used RNA transcripts. HTBI-primed first-round RT-PCR preceded second-round multiplex PCR. A single record per CDR3 protein comes from TCRdb applying MiXCR to the multiplex PCR reads. The sample lists some 160,000 distinct CDR3 sequences; 35% to 45% were seen once. The sequence was obtained from a man between 25 and 39 years old with Graves' ophthalmopathy. The chain joins TRBV7-8 to TRBJ1-2, with TRBD1 identical over 7 bases. Material: peripheral blood. For the CDR3, the DNA is TGTGCCAGCAGCGCAACCCCCTACGGAGGGGGCGCCGATGGCTACACCTTC. It yields the protein CASSATPYGGGADGYTF.